This T cell receptor (beta chain) originates from a study of CD8+CD57+ T cells in acquired aplastic anemia. The wider study: Sorted CD4+ and CD8+ cells yielded around 3.2 ug of DNA on average. Among healthy donors, CD4+ cells averaged around 10 million reads.

Regarding the study as a whole: Patients and controls shared 25 to 30 CD8+ CDR3 sequences.

The TCR beta profiling, which covered VDJ combination and CDR3 sequence, was carried out using genomic DNA as the template. TCRdb reanalysed the reads using MiXCR and keeps one entry per CDR3 protein. The sample has 400,000 to 500,000 distinct CDR3 sequences, roughly 64% seen once. The V end lost 5 bases, the J end lost 4 bases, and 10 bases lay between the germline ends. The CDR3 runs to 12 residues. From germline, CDR1 is SGHKS and CDR2 YYEKEE (reference sequence). Regarding this clonotype: Antigen specificity is unknown.

The TCR originated in a human donor in good health, serving as a control. This chain uses TRBV5-5 with TRBJ2-7; no clear D gene. Sequencing used sorted CD4+, CD8+, or CD8+CD57+ T cells (not recorded which) from PBMCs. CDR3 residues: CASRLRGYEQYF. The CDR3 DNA is TGTGCCAGCAGGTTGCGCGGATACGAGCAGTACTTC.